This record covers a single T cell receptor (beta chain). Its antigen is unknown. The sample is drawn from a study of PD-1 blockade in classical Hodgkin lymphoma. Study-wide results and limits: There was a significant rise in CD4+ TCR diversity by C4D1, with no such rise for CD8+. When set against healthy donors, newly diagnosed patients were reported to show lower baseline TCR diversity. Complete responders entered with baseline diversity on par with newly diagnosed patients, the results showed.

Generated by immunoSEQ multiplex PCR, the TCRdb table keeps only in-frame clones and is missing some. The sample lists about 58,000 clones; approximately 90% were seen once. Every patient relapsed after autologous stem cell transplantation, and brentuximab vedotin exposure varied. Complete response, partial response or progressive disease were the best responses. Sequencing was performed on peripheral blood mononuclear cells (PBMCs), taken before the second cycle of nivolumab. The sequence came from a human donor with classical Hodgkin lymphoma.

This CDR3 is CASTTDDGGNTIYF. CDR3 bases: TGTGCCAGCACCACAGACGACGGCGGAAACACCATATATTTT. This sequence joins TRBV7-8 and TRBJ1-3; D call uncertain. CDR1 is SGHVS and CDR2 is FQNEAQ in the germline V gene. The CDR3 runs to 14 residues. Between the trimmed V and J ends, which lost 7 bases and 4 bases, there was a span of 14 bases.